These T cell receptor beta chains were read from a single sample in a study of T cells in Graves' hyperthyroidism and ophthalmopathy. TCRdb analysed the multiplex PCR reads with MiXCR anew, one entry per CDR3 protein. The table shows over 45,000 distinct CDR3 sequences, with around half occurring only once. Sequencing used blood. These TCRs come from a woman aged 50 to 60 with Graves' ophthalmopathy. Each CDR3 is given with its conserved first and last residue. The D gene is left open where the match is weak. Clone size is shown for a subset of rows, as once, few, many or a class of expanded clone.

size: .; D: TRBD2; J: TRBJ2-1; V: TRBV5-4; DNA: TGTGCCAGCAGCGGATTGGGGGAGGGGTTAGAGCTTGAGCAGTTCTTC; CDR3: CASSGLGEGLELEQFF
size: many; D: TRBD2; J: TRBJ2-1; V: TRBV6-4; DNA: TGTGCCAGCAGTGACGGGACTAGCGGGGGCAATGAGCAGTTCTTC; CDR3: CASSDGTSGGNEQFF
size: .; D: TRBD1; J: TRBJ2-5; V: TRBV7-2; DNA: TGTGCCAGCAGCTTAGGACAGGGGGGATATCAGCCCCAGTACTTC; CDR3: CASSLGQGGYQPQYF
size: many; D: .; J: TRBJ2-2; V: TRBV7-9; DNA: TGTGCCAGCAGCTTACCACTGACTGAGGCTCACCGGGAGCTGTTTTTT; CDR3: CASSLPLTEAHRELFF
size: .; D: .; J: TRBJ1-4; V: TRBV6-1; DNA: TGCGCCAGCAGTGCCCAGCTGGGGGAAAAACTGCTTTTT; CDR3: CASSAQLGEKLLF
size: .; D: .; J: TRBJ2-3; V: TRBV29-1; DNA: TGCAGCGTTGGAGGGGGGCCAGGGCCCTCGAGTACGCAGTATTTT; CDR3: CSVGGGPGPSSTQYF
size: .; D: TRBD2; J: TRBJ2-2; V: TRBV9; DNA: TGTGCCAGCACCACGGGTAGCGGGAGGGCCGGGGAGCTGTTTTTT; CDR3: CASTTGSGRAGELFF
size: many; D: TRBD2; J: TRBJ2-1; V: TRBV19; DNA: TGTGCCAGTAAGACTAGCGGGAGGAACTACAATGAGCAGTTCTTC; CDR3: CASKTSGRNYNEQFF
size: .; D: TRBD1; J: TRBJ2-7; V: TRBV29-1; DNA: TGCAGCGTTATAAGGGGGCCCCACGAGCAGTACTTC; CDR3: CSVIRGPHEQYF
size: .; D: .; J: TRBJ2-7; V: TRBV20-1; DNA: TGCAGTGCTGGGGACGAGAACTACGAGCAGTACTTC; CDR3: CSAGDENYEQYF